This TCR beta chain appears in the sequencing data of a study of beta chain features in type 1 diabetes. Regarding the study as a whole: Among patients, naive, central memory and Treg TCRB repertoires appeared more similar than among healthy donors.

The sample holds a few counts of this clone. Its antigen is unknown. Germline-derived CDR1 and CDR2 are MDHEN and SYDVKM. V lost 2 bases and J lost 6, with 14 bases in between. CDR3 length: 15 amino acids. All of the isolated RNA was reverse transcribed, so expressed TCRB transcripts were sequenced. Some clones are missing from TCRdb's copy, which holds only in-frame ones; the method was immunoSEQ multiplex PCR. The data show around 400,000 clones, with roughly an eighth seen just once and less than 0.02% held by the top ten. The chain carries TRBV28 and TRBJ1-5; maybe TRBD1 (5 bases). The origin of this receptor is a young man in good health. Sequencing used naive CD4+ T cells from blood. CDR3: CASSLRQILGQPQHF. CDR3 DNA sequence: TGTGCCAGCAGTTTAAGACAGATATTAGGTCAGCCCCAGCATTTT.